One sample yielded the 17 T cell receptor beta chains listed below, sequenced in a study of blood T cells in healthy people across ages. Next came a second PCR, run for 7 to 11 cycles, which used a sample-barcoded 5' primer along with a J-beta primer mix. Each CDR3 protein is one row after TCRdb ran MiXCR on the 5' RACE reads. The top ten hold about an eighth of the sample, which has 850,000 to 1,000,000 distinct CDR3 sequences, approximately 49% seen once. The sequenced sample consisted of blood. The source of these receptors is a man aged 25-40 years in good health.

This clonotype was recorded many times. A much more abundant neighbour one base away suggests this may be a read error. V is TRBV2 and J is TRBJ2-5, with D possibly being TRBD1 or TRBD2 (5 bases each). V was pared by 6 bases and J by 11 bases, with 25 bases between. The germline gives CDR1 SNHLY, CDR2 FYNNEI. The CDR3 is 15 residues long. The CDR3 protein is CASRKSGTKGDEQYF. Here the CDR3 DNA reads TGTGCCAGCAGGAAGTCCGGGACCAAAGGGGATGAGCAGTACTTC.

In nucleotides, the CDR3 is TGTGCCAGCAGCCAAGATGTACAGCTAAACACTGAAGCTTTCTTT. As protein: CASSQDVQLNTEAFF. V usage is TRBV3-1 and J usage is TRBJ1-1; D is unresolved. CDR3 length equals 15 residues. V lost 0 bases, J lost 2 bases, and 10 bases lay in between. The germline gives CDR1 LGHDT, CDR2 YNNKEL (reference sequence).

This clonotype was detected only a few times. The chain carries TRBV12-3 or TRBV12-4 and TRBJ1-5, with 7 bases matching TRBD1. The CDR3 runs 17 residues. V lost 0 bases to trimming and J lost 5 bases; unmatched junction nucleotides: 10. The DNA for the CDR3 is TGTGCCAGCAGTTTAGCGCCGGGACAGCTTATGGATCAGCCCCAGCATTTT. Translated: CASSLAPGQLMDQPQHF.

This sequence joins TRBV14 and TRBJ2-5, with D maybe TRBD1 (6 bases). CDR1 is SGHDN, CDR2 FVKESK, per germline. V was clipped by 0 bases and J by 0 bases, with 14 bases between them. The CDR3 extends over 17 amino acids. As DNA, the CDR3 is TGTGCCAGCAGCCAAGAGACCGGGACACCGTACCAAGAGACCCAGTACTTC. Protein product: CASSQETGTPYQETQYF.

The rearrangement joins TRBV20-1 to TRBJ1-3; the D gene is possibly TRBD1 (6 bases). Trimming shortened V by 3 bases and J by 7 bases, and 13 bases separated the two germline ends. CDR3 length: 13 residues. The germline V gene has CDR1 DFQATT and CDR2 SNEGSKA (reference sequence). The CDR3 nucleotides are TGCAGTGCTAGGGACAGTCAGGGGAACACCATATATTTT. Encoded protein: CSARDSQGNTIYF.

V and J are TRBV28 and TRBJ2-1; 9 nucleotides line up with TRBD1. Germline-derived CDR1 and CDR2 are MDHEN and SYDVKM. The V segment lost 5 bases and the J segment 6 bases; nucleotides outside the gene matches: 8. The CDR3 extends over 15 amino acids. This chain's CDR3 is CASSILTGGRNEQFF. For the CDR3, the DNA is TGTGCCAGCAGTATCCTTACAGGGGGCCGCAATGAGCAGTTCTTC.

The chain carries TRBV7-9 and TRBJ2-2, with 7 bases aligning to TRBD1. The CDR3 has 16 amino acids. CDR1 and CDR2 (germline): SEHNR, FQNEAQ (reference sequence). V gave up 2 bases and J gave up 1 base; unmatched junction bases: 4. CDR3 sequence reads: CASSLSTGLNTGELFF. Here the CDR3 DNA reads TGTGCCAGCAGCTTATCGACAGGGCTGAACACCGGGGAGCTGTTTTTT.

Remarks on this clonotype: One base away lies a much larger clone, so this may be a sequencing read error. The V call is TRBV30, the J call TRBJ2-7; D is unresolved. Trimming cost V 0 bases and J 2 bases, with 14 bases left between them. Germline lookup yields CDR1 GTSNPN and CDR2 SVGIG (reference sequence). The CDR3 length is 15 residues. The CDR3 protein is CAWSVLSKVPYEQYF. The CDR3 bases are TGTGCCTGGAGTGTACTCAGTAAAGTTCCCTACGAGCAGTACTTC. Using reference TRBV30 and TRBJ2-7 for the parts outside the CDR3, the full variable domain is SQTIHQWPATLVQPVGSPLSLECTVEGTSNPNLYWYRQAAGRGLQLLFYSVGIGQISSEVPQNLSASRPQDRQFILSSKKLLLSDSGFYLCAWSVLSKVPYEQYFGPGTRLTVT.

This clonotype showed up many times. The chain combines TRBV4-1 with TRBJ2-7; possibly TRBD2 for D (7 bases). The length of the CDR3 is 18 residues. Trimming shortened V by 0 bases and J by 0 bases, and 18 bases separated the two germline ends. Germline values: CDR1 MGHRA, CDR2 YSYEKL. The CDR3 protein is CASSQDTLAGAFSYEQYF. The CDR3 region has the DNA TGCGCCAGCAGCCAAGATACGTTGGCGGGGGCGTTCTCCTACGAGCAGTACTTC.

J is TRBJ2-1 and V is TRBV6-1; tentatively, D is TRBD1 or TRBD2 (5 bases each). Germline V gene sequence: CDR1 MNHNS, CDR2 SASEGT. V shed 4 bases and J shed 7 bases, with 20 bases lying between them. The CDR3 totals 16 residues. The CDR3 reads CASSAPYRGTGNEQFF. Written as DNA, the CDR3 is TGTGCCAGCAGTGCCCCTTATCGGGGCACGGGGAATGAGCAGTTCTTC.

This chain links TRBV25-1 with TRBJ1-1, with TRBD1 matching over 10 bases. CDR3 length: 15 amino acids. Unmatched junction bases numbered 8, after V lost 5 bases and J lost 5 bases. Germline assignment: CDR1 MGHDK and CDR2 SYGVNS. CDR3 nucleotides: TGTGCCAGCAGTCCTGTGACAGGGGGCTCAACTGAAGCTTTCTTT. It is translated as CASSPVTGGSTEAFF. The whole variable domain, remainder taken from reference TRBV25-1 and TRBJ1-1, is EADIYQTPRYLVIGTGKKITLECSQTMGHDKMYWYQQDPGMELHLIHYSYGVNSTEKGDLSSESTVSRIRTEHFPLTLESARPSHTSQYLCASSPVTGGSTEAFFGQGTRLTVV.

The V and J genes are TRBV2 and TRBJ2-7, with D unclear. The CDR3 sequence is 13 residues long. V lost 2 bases and J 9 bases, leaving 14 bases between the germline ends. Germline lookup yields CDR1 SNHLY and CDR2 FYNNEI. The CDR3 here is CASSEYAGVGQYF. The CDR3 DNA reads TGTGCCAGCAGTGAATACGCCGGAGTTGGGCAGTACTTC.

This clonotype was observed at least ten times. The chain couples TRBV27 to TRBJ1-2; 7 nucleotides agree with TRBD1. The V segment lost 5 bases and the J segment 2 bases; nucleotides outside the gene matches: 14. Looked up from germline, CDR1 is MNHEY and CDR2 is SMNVEV (reference sequence). The CDR3 runs 17 residues. Written as DNA, the CDR3 is TGTGCCAGCAGTCCAACTCCGGGGGACAGAAAAAACTATGGCTACACCTTC. Protein: CASSPTPGDRKNYGYTF.

A few counts support this clonotype. This chain uses TRBV4-1 with TRBJ2-4; 9 bases agree with TRBD1. Germline lookup yields CDR1 MGHRA and CDR2 YSYEKL. Unmatched junction bases numbered 5, after V lost 5 bases and J lost 6 bases. The CDR3 covers 14 residues. The CDR3 region has the DNA TGCGCCAGCAGCGACAGGGGGACTGTAAACATTCAGTACTTC. Its translation is CASSDRGTVNIQYF.

About this clonotype: The junction and the germline gene differ at one end; a read error may be behind it. The gene calls are TRBV6-6 and TRBJ2-3, with D unclear. In germline, CDR1 is MNHNY, CDR2 SVGAGI (reference sequence). This CDR3 has 17 residues. Written as DNA, the CDR3 is TGTACCAGCAGTCCTCAAGGTCCTAGTACTAGCACAGATACGCAGTATTTT. Protein product: CTSSPQGPSTSTDTQYF.

In its sample, this clonotype was seen a few times. The chain couples TRBV30 to TRBJ2-7, with D tentatively TRBD1 or TRBD2 (6 bases each). V lost 0 bases, J lost 3 bases, and 15 bases lay in between. CDR3 length: 15 amino acids. From germline, CDR1 is GTSNPN and CDR2 SVGIG (reference sequence). Here the CDR3 DNA reads TGTGCCTGGAGTGTACGGGGGCGGGGTATCTACGAGCAGTACTTC. Protein: CAWSVRGRGIYEQYF.

CDR3 nucleotide sequence: TGCAGTGCTAGGGGTCCCCCCGGGACCCAGTACTTC. This encodes CSARGPPGTQYF. The J gene is TRBJ2-5, the V gene TRBV20-1; unclear D gene. The ends were cut back, 3 bases at V and 7 bases at J, with 12 bases in the middle. The CDR3 is 12 amino acids. CDR1 and CDR2 (germline): DFQATT, SNEGSKA (reference sequence).